This T cell receptor beta chain was sequenced for a study of shared clonotypes between healthy human individuals. Whole-study context: A few men and a couple of women, aged 18 to 49, were donors.

Profiling relied on immunoSEQ multiplex PCR, and the TCRdb table lists in-frame clones only, not all of them. The data show under 1,100,000 clones, about 74% seen once. Findings and limits, study-wide: The four-donor shared clonotypes exceeded non-shared clonotypes in generation probability, with non-shared ones scoring lower. Naive CD4 clonotype sharing across a few donors was around 5%. There were few donors, and this limited the genetic and exposure-history diversity represented.

To note about this clone: What it recognizes is unknown.

V was cut by 0 bases and J by 8 bases, with 17 bases left in between. This CDR3 comprises 15 residues. Germline V gives CDR1 SGHRS, CDR2 YFSETQ. The sequencing sample was made of memory CD4+ T cells sorted from blood. Documented subset: CD45RA-negative fraction. The source is a man aged 18 to 29 in good health. V is TRBV5-1 and J is TRBJ1-2; D is possibly TRBD1 (5 bases). The CDR3 DNA reads TGCGCCAGCAGCTTGGAAGGGGCAGGGTTCCAGGGCTACACCTTC. Protein: CASSLEGAGFQGYTF.